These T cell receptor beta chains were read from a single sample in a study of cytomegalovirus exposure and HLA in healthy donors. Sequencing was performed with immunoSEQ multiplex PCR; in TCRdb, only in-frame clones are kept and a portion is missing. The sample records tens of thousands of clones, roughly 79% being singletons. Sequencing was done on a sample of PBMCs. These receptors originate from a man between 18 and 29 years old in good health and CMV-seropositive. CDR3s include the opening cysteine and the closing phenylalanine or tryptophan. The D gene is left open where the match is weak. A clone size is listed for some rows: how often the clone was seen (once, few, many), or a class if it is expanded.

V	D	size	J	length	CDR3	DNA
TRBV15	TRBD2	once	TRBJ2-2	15	CATTYGGVGAGELFF	TGTGCCACGACCTACGGGGGGGTTGGAGCCGGGGAGCTGTTTTTT
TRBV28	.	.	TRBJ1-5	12	CASRLGNQPQHF	TGTGCCAGCAGACTCGGGAATCAGCCCCAGCATTTT
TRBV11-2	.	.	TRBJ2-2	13	CASSRRGTGELFF	TGTGCCAGCAGCCGCAGGGGCACCGGGGAGCTGTTTTTT
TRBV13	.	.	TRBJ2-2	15	CASSDQGGQAGELFF	TGTGCCAGCAGCGACCAGGGCGGTCAAGCCGGGGAGCTGTTTTTT
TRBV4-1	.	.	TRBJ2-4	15	CASSPYPGTQNIQYF	TGCGCCAGCAGCCCCTACCCAGGGACTCAAAACATTCAGTACTTC
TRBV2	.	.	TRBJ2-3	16	CASRPGLKTLTDTQYF	TGTGCCAGCAGACCCGGACTCAAAACACTCACAGATACGCAGTATTTT
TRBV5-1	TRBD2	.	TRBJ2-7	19	CASSYLAGLAGSSFYEQYF	TGCGCCAGCAGCTACCTAGCCGGACTAGCGGGAAGCTCATTCTACGAGCAGTACTTC
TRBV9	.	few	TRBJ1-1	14	CASSPRTENTEAFF	TGTGCCAGCAGCCCCAGGACAGAGAACACTGAAGCTTTCTTT
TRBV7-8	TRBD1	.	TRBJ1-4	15	CASSSRDRGKEKLFF	TGTGCCAGCAGCTCCCGGGACAGGGGGAAGGAAAAACTGTTTTTT
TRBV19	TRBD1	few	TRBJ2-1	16	CASSKSTDRGNNEQFF	TGTGCCAGTAGTAAATCCACGGACAGGGGTAACAATGAGCAGTTCTTC
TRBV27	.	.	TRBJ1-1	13	CASTNSLDTEAFF	TGTGCCAGCACGAACTCCCTAGACACTGAAGCTTTCTTT
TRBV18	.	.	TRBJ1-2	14	CASSAGGRGYGYTF	TGTGCCAGCTCCGCGGGGGGCAGAGGCTATGGCTACACCTTC
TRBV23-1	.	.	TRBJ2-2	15	CARMEGLANTGELFF	TGCGCCAGGATGGAGGGACTGGCTAACACCGGGGAGCTGTTTTTT
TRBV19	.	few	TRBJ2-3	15	CASSIGSTRYGSQYF	TGTGCCAGTAGTATTGGGTCTACGCGGTATGGATCGCAGTATTTT
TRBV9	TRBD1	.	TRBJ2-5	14	CASSSRQGEETQYF	TGTGCCAGCAGCTCTCGACAGGGGGAAGAGACCCAGTACTTC
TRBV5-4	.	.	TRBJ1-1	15	CASSLSTAGDTEAFF	TGTGCCAGCAGCTTGTCAACGGCAGGGGACACTGAAGCTTTCTTT
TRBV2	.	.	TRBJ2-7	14	CASSLVGRDYEQYF	TGTGCCAGCAGTCTGGTGGGGCGGGACTACGAGCAGTACTTC
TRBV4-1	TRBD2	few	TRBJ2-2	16	CASSQDASGIIGELFF	TGCGCCAGCAGCCAAGATGCTAGCGGGATAATCGGGGAGCTGTTTTTT
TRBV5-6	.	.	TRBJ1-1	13	CASSLTVNTEAFF	TGTGCCAGCAGCTTGACAGTGAACACTGAAGCTTTCTTT
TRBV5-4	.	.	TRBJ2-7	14	CASSLYAEPYEQYF	TGTGCCAGCAGCTTATACGCGGAGCCCTACGAGCAGTACTTC
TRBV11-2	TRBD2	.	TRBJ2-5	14	CASSILAGVETQYF	TGTGCCAGCAGCATCCTAGCGGGAGTCGAGACCCAGTACTTC
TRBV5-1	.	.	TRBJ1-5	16	CASSIGTGGGVQPQHF	TGCGCCAGCAGCATAGGTACCGGGGGTGGGGTTCAGCCCCAGCATTTT
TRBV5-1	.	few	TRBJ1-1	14	CASSLEATDTEAFF	TGCGCCAGCAGCTTGGAGGCGACAGACACTGAAGCTTTCTTT
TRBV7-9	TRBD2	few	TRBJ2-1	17	CASSLAPRKASGTEQFF	TGTGCCAGCAGCTTAGCGCCCCGTAAGGCCAGCGGGACTGAGCAGTTCTTC
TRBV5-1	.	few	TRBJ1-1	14	CASSSHAGVTEAFF	TGCGCCAGCAGCTCGCACGCAGGGGTCACTGAAGCTTTCTTT
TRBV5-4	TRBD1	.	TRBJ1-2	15	CASSYNTGTGYGYTF	TGTGCCAGCAGCTATAATACTGGGACAGGATATGGCTACACCTTC
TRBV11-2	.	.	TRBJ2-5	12	CASSSVQETQYF	TGTGCCAGCAGCTCAGTCCAAGAGACCCAGTACTTC
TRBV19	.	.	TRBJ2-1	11	CASGVLGEQFF	TGTGCCAGTGGAGTGTTGGGTGAGCAGTTCTTC
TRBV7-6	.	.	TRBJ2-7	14	CASSLVGSSYEQYF	TGTGCCAGCAGCTTAGTGGGCAGCTCCTACGAGCAGTACTTC
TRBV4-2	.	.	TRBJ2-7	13	CASSQYRAREQYF	TGTGCCAGCAGCCAATACAGGGCGAGGGAGCAGTACTTC
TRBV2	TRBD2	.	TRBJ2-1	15	CASSGTSGSNIEQFF	TGTGCCAGCAGTGGGACTAGCGGGAGTAATATTGAGCAGTTCTTC
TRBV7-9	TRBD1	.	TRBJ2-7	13	CASGTEGFLEQYF	TGTGCCAGCGGGACAGAGGGGTTCCTGGAGCAGTACTTC
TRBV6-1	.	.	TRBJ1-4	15	CASSENGMWGEKLFF	TGTGCCAGCAGTGAAAACGGGATGTGGGGTGAAAAACTGTTTTTT
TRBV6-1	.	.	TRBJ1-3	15	CASGSGSLSGNTIYF	TGTGCCAGCGGGTCAGGCTCCCTCTCTGGAAACACCATATATTTT
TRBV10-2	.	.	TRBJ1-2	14	CASSEIRANYGYTF	TGCGCCAGCAGTGAGATCAGGGCGAACTATGGCTACACCTTC
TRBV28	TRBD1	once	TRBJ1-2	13	CASSLGTVVSYTF	TGTGCCAGCAGTTTAGGGACAGTCGTAAGCTACACCTTC
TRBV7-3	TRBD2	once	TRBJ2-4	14	CASSLGGGENIQYF	TGTGCCAGCAGCTTAGGGGGAGGGGAAAACATTCAGTACTTC
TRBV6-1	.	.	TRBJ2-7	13	CASTQHGVLEQYF	TGTGCCAGCACCCAACACGGGGTTCTCGAGCAGTACTTC
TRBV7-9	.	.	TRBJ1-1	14	CASSPKQGPTEAFF	TGTGCCAGCAGCCCAAAACAGGGCCCCACTGAAGCTTTCTTT
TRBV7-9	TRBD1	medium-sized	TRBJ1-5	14	CATGDSYSNQPQHF	TGTGCCACCGGGGACAGCTATAGCAATCAGCCCCAGCATTTT
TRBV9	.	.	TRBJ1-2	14	CASSHQQGWYGYTF	TGTGCCAGCAGCCATCAACAGGGATGGTATGGCTACACCTTC
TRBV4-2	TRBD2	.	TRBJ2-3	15	CASSPLGLAADTQYF	TGTGCCAGCAGCCCCCTCGGACTAGCCGCAGATACGCAGTATTTT
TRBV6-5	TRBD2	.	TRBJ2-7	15	CASSSTSGIWYEQYF	TGTGCCAGCAGTTCCACTAGCGGGATCTGGTACGAGCAGTACTTC
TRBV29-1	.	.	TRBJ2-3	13	CSFEYRGGDTQYF	TGCAGCTTTGAATATAGGGGGGGAGATACGCAGTATTTT
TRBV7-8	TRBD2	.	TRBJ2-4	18	CASSLVGSGRVGGNIQYF	TGTGCCAGCAGCTTAGTGGGAAGCGGGAGGGTTGGGGGGAACATTCAGTACTTC
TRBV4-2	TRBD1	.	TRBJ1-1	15	CASSQFKQGFTEAFF	TGTGCCAGCAGCCAGTTCAAACAGGGGTTCACTGAAGCTTTCTTT